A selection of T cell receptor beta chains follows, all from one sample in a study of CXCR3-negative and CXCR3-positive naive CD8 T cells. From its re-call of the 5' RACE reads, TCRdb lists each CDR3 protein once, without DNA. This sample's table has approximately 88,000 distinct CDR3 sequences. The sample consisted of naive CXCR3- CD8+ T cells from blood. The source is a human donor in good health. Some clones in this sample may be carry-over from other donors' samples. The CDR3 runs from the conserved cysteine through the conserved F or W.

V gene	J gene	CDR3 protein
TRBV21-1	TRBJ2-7	CASSPYRKAAYEQYF
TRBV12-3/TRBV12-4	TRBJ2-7	CASSLADRRYEQYF
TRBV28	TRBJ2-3	CASSFLGTSGFTDTQYF
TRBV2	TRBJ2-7	CASSEGRGEEQYF
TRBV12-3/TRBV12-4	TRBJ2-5	CASSLPGQGVWTQYF
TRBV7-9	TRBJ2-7	CASSLATDSREQYF
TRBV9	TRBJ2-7	CASSLSRDDPSYEQYF
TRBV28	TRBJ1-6	CASSPGVYNSPLHF
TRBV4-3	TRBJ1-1	CASSQDYMNTEAFF
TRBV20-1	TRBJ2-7	CSARGVGNDGFYEQYF
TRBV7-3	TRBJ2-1	CASSLLAGRPYNEQFF
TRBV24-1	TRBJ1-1	CATSDRYSSEAFF
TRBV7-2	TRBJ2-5	CASSTGRDIQETQYF
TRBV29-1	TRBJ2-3	CSVPNPWLAGVGDTQYF
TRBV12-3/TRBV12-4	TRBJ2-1	CASSPRPDQSSYNEQFF